One and the same sample provided the 10 T cell receptor beta chains below, sequenced in a study of blood T cell repertoires in COVID-19 (dated by TCRdb to 2018 to 2020). The library was produced with the immunoSEQ multiplex PCR assay. Not all clones reach the TCRdb copy of this immuneACCESS table, which keeps in-frame sequences only. Checked studies attribute under half of the gap to unresolved V genes and leave the rest unexplained. In all, the sample holds 380,000 or so clones, and over 75% of those were seen once. About 0.89% of the sample comes from the top ten. The sample taken for sequencing was PBMCs or T cells enriched from blood (not recorded which). All receptors come from a woman aged 25-40 years with acute COVID-19.

The chain employs TRBV7-2 and TRBJ2-1; 10 bases agree with TRBD2. CDR3 length equals 14 residues. Per germline, CDR1 SGHTA and CDR2 FQGNSA. Losses at the gene ends were 10 bases for V and 7 bases for J; bases not matched to a gene: 10. In nucleotides, the CDR3 is TGTGCCACGTCAGCGGGGGGGCTACGGAATGAGCAGTTCTTC. Amino acids: CATSAGGLRNEQFF.

This chain connects TRBV5-5 to TRBJ2-7, with TRBD1 matching over 9 bases. V lost 4 bases, J lost 5 bases, and 7 bases stayed unmatched. Per germline, CDR1 SGHKS and CDR2 YYEKEE (reference sequence). The CDR3 is 14 amino acids. DNA for the CDR3: TGTGCCAGCAGCGTGGGACAGGGTCCCAACGAGCAGTACTTC. This gives the protein CASSVGQGPNEQYF.

The table lists this clone with many counts. V gene TRBV5-6 combines with J gene TRBJ2-7, with 8 nucleotides matching TRBD2. Trimming at V came to 1 base and at J to 5 bases, leaving 2 bases not matched to a gene. This CDR3 spans 13 amino acids. Germline V lookup: CDR1 SGHDT, CDR2 YYEEEE. DNA for the CDR3: TGTGCCAGCAGCTTGATTAGCGGGAACGAGCAGTACTTC. Protein product: CASSLISGNEQYF.

The rearrangement uses TRBV19 and TRBJ2-2; a possible D gene is TRBD2 (6 bases). Germline CDR1 LNHDA, CDR2 SQIVND (reference sequence). There are 17 residues in the CDR3. V was shortened by 3 bases and J by 2 bases, with 16 bases between the two germline ends. The DNA for the CDR3 is TGTGCCAGTAGTATCGATGTGGGGACTTTAAACACCGGGGAGCTGTTTTTT. It yields the protein CASSIDVGTLNTGELFF.

The chain is built from TRBV2 and TRBJ1-1, with TRBD1 identical over 8 bases. The CDR3 contains 11 residues. After removal of 6 bases from V and 8 bases from J, the junction contained 2 bases not matched to a gene. From germline, CDR1 is SNHLY and CDR2 FYNNEI. Written as DNA, the CDR3 is TGTGCCAGCAGCCGGGACAGGGAAGCTTTCTTT. Residues: CASSRDREAFF.

CDR3 loop: CASSYRFPDTQYF. The CDR3 coding sequence is TGTGCCAGTAGTTACAGGTTCCCAGATACGCAGTATTTT. J is TRBJ2-3 and V is TRBV19; a possible D gene is TRBD1 (5 bases). This CDR3 is built from 13 residues. Trimming took off 5 bases at V and 4 bases at J, with 10 bases between the two ends. CDR1 and CDR2 (germline): LNHDA, SQIVND (reference sequence).

The chain has TRBV6-1 and TRBJ1-2, with unresolved D. V lost 0 bases, J lost 8 bases, and 10 bases lay in between. The CDR3 totals 13 residues. The germline V gene has CDR1 MNHNS and CDR2 SASEGT. The CDR3 sequence: CASSEAYPPGYTF. Written as DNA, the CDR3 is TGTGCCAGCAGTGAAGCCTACCCCCCGGGCTACACCTTC.

The V call is TRBV24-1, the J call TRBJ1-5; a weak D match, TRBD1 (5 bases). The CDR3 is 13 residues long. V lost 6 bases, J lost 4 bases, and 9 bases lay in between. The germline gives CDR1 KGHDR, CDR2 SFDVKD. The CDR3 here is CATSRGGNQPQHF. The CDR3 DNA reads TGTGCCACCAGTAGGGGCGGTAATCAGCCCCAGCATTTT.

A remark on this clone: Germline is not matched at one junction end, which may reflect a read error. The V and J genes are TRBV4-1 and TRBJ2-3, with D tentatively TRBD2 (7 bases). The CDR3 has 15 residues. CDR1 and CDR2 (germline): MGHRA, YSYEKL. Here the CDR3 reads CASSQEIRGGDRQYF. DNA for the CDR3: TGCGCCAGCAGCCAAGAGATCCGCGGGGGCGATAGGCAGTATTTT.

This chain uses TRBV30 with TRBJ1-1; D is perhaps TRBD1 (6 bases). Germline V gives CDR1 GTSNPN, CDR2 SVGIG (reference sequence). This CDR3 is built from 12 residues. V lost 1 base, J lost 6 bases, and 9 bases lay in between. The CDR3 loop is CAWSDRDPEAFF. CDR3 coding DNA: TGTGCCTGGAGTGACAGGGACCCTGAAGCTTTCTTT.